The table lists the clone carrying this T cell receptor beta chain with many counts. Its target is not known. The V end lost 3 bases, the J end lost 10 bases, and 12 bases lay between the germline ends. Looked up from germline, CDR1 is SGHDN and CDR2 is FVKESK. The CDR3 has 12 amino acids. A NOSPECS grade of at least 4, a Clinical Activity Score of at least 3 and duration under 3 months were recorded in ophthalmopathy patients. Uncontrolled infections, other autoimmune diseases, pregnancy or lactation led to exclusion of patients. This entry is derived from a study of T cells in Graves' hyperthyroidism and ophthalmopathy. Looking at the study overall: Pretreatment peripheral blood was obtained at initial diagnosis. General study findings and limits: Model-based prediction identified ophthalmopathy a median around 6.7 months prior to its onset.

The investigators amplified TCR beta CDR3 regions from RNA transcripts. HTBI primers drove first-round RT-PCR of the TCR CDR3. In TCRdb, the multiplex PCR reads were re-called with MiXCR into one record per CDR3 protein. The table shows approximately 690,000 distinct CDR3 sequences, with approximately 14% occurring only once. The receptor was derived from a woman aged 50 to 60 with Graves' ophthalmopathy. Sequenced: blood. The rearrangement joins TRBV14 to TRBJ1-1; unclear D gene. DNA of the CDR3: TGTGCCAGCAGCCATGCCGACCGAGGAGCTTTCTTT. Translating gives CASSHADRGAFF.